This entry lists 10 T cell receptor beta chains sequenced from one sample in a study of shared clonotypes between healthy human individuals. Only CD45RO-negative cells positively selected for CCR7 counted as naive CD8 cells, so terminally differentiated effector memory CD45RA+ cells were excluded. Method: immunoSEQ multiplex PCR; TCRdb's copy keeps in-frame clones and lacks some. The table has 650,000 to 800,000 clones, 90% to 95% seen once; the top ten hold approximately 24%. Sample: naive CD8+ T cells sorted from blood. The receptors originated from a man younger than 45 in good health.

The rearrangement links TRBV27 to TRBJ1-4, with D unresolved. Trimming took off 6 bases at V and 6 bases at J, with 14 bases between the two ends. Looked up from germline, CDR1 is MNHEY and CDR2 is SMNVEV (reference sequence). The CDR3 has 14 residues. As DNA, the CDR3 is TGTGCCAGCAGGGCTTTGGGTGCCTATGAAAAACTGTTTTTT. Protein: CASRALGAYEKLFF. Using reference TRBV27 and TRBJ1-4 for the parts outside the CDR3, the full variable domain is EAQVTQNPRYLITVTGKKLTVTCSQNMNHEYMSWYRQDPGLGLRQIYYSMNVEVTDKGDVPEGYKVSRKEKRNFPLILESPSPNQTSLYFCASRALGAYEKLFFGSGTQLSVL.

The chain couples TRBV7-9 to TRBJ2-5; 9 bases line up with TRBD1. This CDR3 is 15 amino acids long. J gave up 1 base and V 1 base, and 1 base lay outside the gene matches. Germline V gives CDR1 SEHNR, CDR2 FQNEAQ (reference sequence). The CDR3 region is CASSLETGGQETQYF. The CDR3 coding sequence is TGTGCCAGCAGCTTAGAGACAGGGGGCCAAGAGACCCAGTACTTC.

This chain uses TRBV7-6 with TRBJ2-3, with 7 nucleotides matching TRBD1. This CDR3 is built from 12 residues. Germline V gene data show CDR1 as SGHVS and CDR2 as FNYEAQ. V was pared by 5 bases and J by 6 bases, with 2 bases of the junction left unmatched. CDR3 in DNA: TGTGCCAGCAGCCGGGACAGTGATACGCAGTATTTT. It codes for CASSRDSDTQYF.

V usage is TRBV11-2 and J usage is TRBJ1-2, with D tentatively TRBD1 (5 bases). CDR3 length: 13 amino acids. The germline V gene has CDR1 SGHAT and CDR2 FQNNGV. Trimming stripped 6 bases from V and 6 bases from J, with 14 bases between. DNA of the CDR3: TGTGCCAGCAGTTTGGACAACACCAATGGCTACACCTTC. It encodes CASSLDNTNGYTF. Drawing the rest from reference TRBV11-2 and TRBJ1-2, the complete variable domain is EAGVAQSPRYKIIEKRQSVAFWCNPISGHATLYWYQQILGQGPKLLIQFQNNGVVDDSQLPKDRFSAERLKGVDSTLKIQPAKLEDSAVYLCASSLDNTNGYTFGSGTRLTVV.

The chain links TRBV7-9 to TRBJ1-1; D is undetermined. Germline V gene sequence: CDR1 SEHNR, CDR2 FQNEAQ (reference sequence). This CDR3 contains 14 residues. The V end was cut by 1 base, the J end by 2 bases, with 8 bases between. CDR3 nucleotide sequence: TGTGCCAGCAGCTTAGGGCCAGACAACACTGAAGCTTTCTTT. Protein: CASSLGPDNTEAFF.

V usage is TRBV11-2 and J usage is TRBJ2-3; tentative D call: TRBD2 (6 bases). The germline V gene has CDR1 SGHAT and CDR2 FQNNGV. The CDR3 spans 17 residues. Trimming removed 5 bases from V and 1 base from J, with 19 bases in between. CDR3 region: CASSTPTGRLGTDTQYF. The CDR3 coding sequence is TGTGCCAGCAGCACCCCCACGGGGAGGTTAGGCACAGATACGCAGTATTTT.

This chain connects TRBV5-1 to TRBJ2-1; no reliable D call. The CDR3 totals 14 residues. Per the germline V gene, CDR1 is SGHRS and CDR2 is YFSETQ. The V end was cut by 0 bases, the J end by 6 bases, with 10 bases between. The DNA of the CDR3 is TGCGCCAGCAGCTTGGCTGTCCAAACCAATGAGCAGTTCTTC. Amino acids: CASSLAVQTNEQFF.

This rearrangement joins TRBV27 to TRBJ1-5; D is perhaps TRBD1 (5 bases). Trimming stripped 4 bases from V and 6 bases from J, with 16 bases between. The CDR3 is 15 amino acids. Germline CDR1 MNHEY, CDR2 SMNVEV (reference sequence). The CDR3 sequence: CASSSYAGTAQPQHF. Here the CDR3 DNA reads TGTGCCAGCAGTTCGTACGCCGGGACGGCTCAGCCCCAGCATTTT.

The V call is TRBV4-1, the J call TRBJ1-2, with 7 bases identical to TRBD1. The V segment lost 4 bases and the J segment 1 base; nucleotides outside the gene matches: 6. Germline CDR1 is MGHRA and CDR2 is YSYEKL. This CDR3 has 15 residues. CDR3 amino acids: CASSLRQGSNYGYTF. In DNA form, the CDR3 reads TGCGCCAGCAGCCTTCGACAGGGAAGTAACTATGGCTACACCTTC.

CDR3 nucleotide sequence: TGTGCCACCAGCAGAGAGTATCCTTCTCGGGAGGGCTCCTACGAGCAGTACTTC. It yields the protein CATSREYPSREGSYEQYF. The chain has TRBV15 and TRBJ2-7; TRBD2 agrees at 8 bases. Germline V gene sequence: CDR1 LNHNV, CDR2 YYDKDF (reference sequence). This CDR3 has 18 residues. J lost 0 bases, V lost 0 bases, and 10 bases had no gene match.